The rows below give T cell receptor beta chains drawn from one sample of a study of T cells expressing NK-cell markers. TCRdb re-called the 5' RACE reads and catalogs CDR3 proteins one per entry, DNA excluded. The listing records 300,000 to 450,000 distinct CDR3 sequences. Sequences were obtained from blood T cells: a sorted CD56 or NKG2C T cell subset, CD4+ or CD8+ T cells, or bulk PBMC T cells (not recorded which). The receptors come from a man aged 18-70 years in good health. Both conserved end residues are part of each CDR3.

j_call,v_call,cdr3_aa
TRBJ1-4,TRBV4-1,CASSLSTSGLGEKLFF
TRBJ2-1,TRBV7-2,CASSTPKRGPSYNEQFF
TRBJ2-1,TRBV6-1,CASSARGTSGGNEQFF
TRBJ1-1,TRBV19,CASSVTGFTNTEAFF
TRBJ2-3,TRBV5-1,CASSLVPGTDTQYF
TRBJ2-2,TRBV6-1,CASRRTGNTGELFF
TRBJ2-3,TRBV12-3/TRBV12-4,CASSFSPLAGIADTQYF
TRBJ2-7,TRBV11-2,CASSPSSGEPYEQYF
TRBJ2-7,TRBV28,CASSEQGPSSYEQYF
TRBJ2-2,TRBV2,CASTGLAGAANTGELFF
TRBJ2-6,TRBV28,CASEQPTGGAGANVLTF
TRBJ2-5,TRBV3-1,CASSQWTSQETQYF
TRBJ2-3,TRBV4-1,CASSQAWGGIYTDTQYF
TRBJ2-2,TRBV5-1,CASSVQGRMNTGELFF
TRBJ1-2,TRBV12-3/TRBV12-4,CASSFRKDHYGYTF
TRBJ2-5,TRBV6-5,CASSSAGTGKETQYF
TRBJ1-1,TRBV5-5,CASSLRAGHQNTEAFF
TRBJ2-1,TRBV5-1,CASRPGLSVHEQFF
TRBJ2-7,TRBV27,CASSGGVAGPSYEQYF
TRBJ1-4,TRBV5-1,CASSLGGEREKLFF
TRBJ2-7,TRBV3-1,CASSQALGRSSYEQYF
TRBJ1-2,TRBV6-5,CASSYSPGQRDGYTF
TRBJ2-5,TRBV7-2,CASSRGLAGGVGETQYF
TRBJ2-7,TRBV6-1,CASSDMEQRAYEQYF
TRBJ1-1,TRBV28,CASSPLGRGRGNTEAFF
TRBJ2-5,TRBV13,CASSGRLGGQYF
TRBJ2-7,TRBV20-1,CSAGLPGLAGYEQYF
TRBJ1-1,TRBV12-3/TRBV12-4,CASSWGPNRDTEAFF
TRBJ1-2,TRBV5-4,CASSLGGSSNYGYTF
TRBJ2-2,TRBV2,CASRETGVWGELFF
TRBJ1-1,TRBV5-8,CASSRAAGSALGDTFF
TRBJ1-5,TRBV27,CASSFSKNSNQPQHF
TRBJ1-1,TRBV27,CASTPKDRASTEAFF
TRBJ2-7,TRBV7-9,CASSLAGLASYEQYF
TRBJ1-3,TRBV7-8,CASSRPTGNTIYF
TRBJ2-7,TRBV18,CASSLTVSEMGAYEQYF
TRBJ2-2,TRBV9,CASRTLGNTGELFF
TRBJ2-3,TRBV12-3/TRBV12-4,CASSYDSLNTQYF
TRBJ2-5,TRBV5-1,CASSLEGETQYF
TRBJ2-7,TRBV21-1,CASSKGDSPRLAGTYEQYF
TRBJ2-5,TRBV19,CASTKSGTVQETQYF
TRBJ2-3,TRBV2,CASRDGLAGGRGTQYF